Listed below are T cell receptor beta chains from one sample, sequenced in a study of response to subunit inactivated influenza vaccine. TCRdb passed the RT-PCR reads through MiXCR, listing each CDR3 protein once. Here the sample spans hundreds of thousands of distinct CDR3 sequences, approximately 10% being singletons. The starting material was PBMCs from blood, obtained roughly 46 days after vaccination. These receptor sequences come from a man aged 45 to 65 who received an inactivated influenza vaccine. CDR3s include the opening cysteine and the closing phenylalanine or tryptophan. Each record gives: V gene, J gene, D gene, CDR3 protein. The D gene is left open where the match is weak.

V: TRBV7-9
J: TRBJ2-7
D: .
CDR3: CASSLAAGSTYEQYF

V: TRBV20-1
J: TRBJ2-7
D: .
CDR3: CSAKVHQPYEQYF

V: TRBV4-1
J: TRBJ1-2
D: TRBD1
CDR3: CASSRSPGQSNYGYTF

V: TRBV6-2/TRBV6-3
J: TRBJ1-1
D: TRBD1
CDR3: CAIATGTTEAFF

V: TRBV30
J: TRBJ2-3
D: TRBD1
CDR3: CAKLQGRRDNYSTDTQYF

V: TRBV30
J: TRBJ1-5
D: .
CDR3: CAWSGIFNQPQHF

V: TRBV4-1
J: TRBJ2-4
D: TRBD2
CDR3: CASSQGLAGAKKNIQYF

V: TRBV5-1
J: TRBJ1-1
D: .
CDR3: CASSSTMNTEAFF

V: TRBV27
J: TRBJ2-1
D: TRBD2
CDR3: CASRQTSGAYNEQFF

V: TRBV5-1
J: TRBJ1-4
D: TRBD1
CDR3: CASSRNRGGNEKLFF

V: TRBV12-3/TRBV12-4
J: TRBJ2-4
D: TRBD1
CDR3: CASRPAGTGGDIQYF

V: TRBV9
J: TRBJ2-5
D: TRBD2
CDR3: CASSVVSGSVETQYF

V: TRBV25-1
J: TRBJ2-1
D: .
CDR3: CASSRSHYEQFF

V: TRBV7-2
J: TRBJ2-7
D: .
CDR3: CASSQTLRAYEQYF

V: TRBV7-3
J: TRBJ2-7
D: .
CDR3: CASSPGLNHEQYF

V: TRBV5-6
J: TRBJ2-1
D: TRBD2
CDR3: CASSLTGGNLRSYNEQFF

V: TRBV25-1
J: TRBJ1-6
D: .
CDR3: CASSEYMPRSPLHF

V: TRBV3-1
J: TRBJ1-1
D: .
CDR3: CASSQEDRSNTEAFF

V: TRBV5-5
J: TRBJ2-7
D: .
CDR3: CASSFGGGRERDF

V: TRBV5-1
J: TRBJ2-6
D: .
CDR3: CASRSSSGANVLTF